The T cell receptor (beta chain) described here comes from a study of T cell responses to AZD1222 COVID-19 vaccine. Comments on this clone: The antigen is undetermined.

V was clipped by 4 bases and J by 0 bases; unmatched bases: 9. The CDR3 length is 16 residues. Germline CDR1 SGDLS, CDR2 YYNGEE. Study results and limitations: Spike was spanned by vaccine-associated CD4 TCRs, with dominance at 160-218 and 743-854. Most donors were white British, females outnumbered males, and clonal diversity was possibly underestimated. Unmutated variant regions are reportedly targeted by nearly half of spike-specific TCRs.

Repertoires were generated with immunoSEQ multiplex PCR, while TCRdb's copy carries only in-frame clones and drops some. The sample holds around 88,000 clones, approximately 86% seen once. This TCR came from an adult in good health. The chain joins TRBV9 to TRBJ1-2; the match to TRBD1 covers 7 bases. The sequences come from peripheral blood, collected on day 0 of MenACWY control vaccination. CDR3: CASSPGDSRANYGYTF. The CDR3 DNA reads TGTGCCAGCAGCCCTGGGGACAGCAGAGCTAACTATGGCTACACCTTC.